The present entry profiles one T cell receptor (beta chain) with its context. The Seattle site enrolled patients during active infection and followed them longitudinally. These data come from a study of blood T cell repertoires in COVID-19. The assay was immunoSEQ multiplex PCR, and TCRdb's table has in-frame clones only and misses some. This table holds under 450,000 clones, 65% to 90% found once. J was trimmed by 1 base and V by 1 base; bases with no gene match: 2. The CDR3 has 15 amino acids. The germline V gene encodes CDR1 SGHRS and CDR2 YFSETQ. The chain recombines TRBV5-1 with TRBJ2-7; 10 nucleotides line up with TRBD2. The sequenced sample was peripheral blood. This sequence was found in a woman in her sixties with COVID-19, enrolled during active disease. CDR3 nucleotides: TGCGCCAGCAGCTTGACTAGCGGGGAATCCTACGAGCAGTACTTC. Translation: CASSLTSGESYEQYF.